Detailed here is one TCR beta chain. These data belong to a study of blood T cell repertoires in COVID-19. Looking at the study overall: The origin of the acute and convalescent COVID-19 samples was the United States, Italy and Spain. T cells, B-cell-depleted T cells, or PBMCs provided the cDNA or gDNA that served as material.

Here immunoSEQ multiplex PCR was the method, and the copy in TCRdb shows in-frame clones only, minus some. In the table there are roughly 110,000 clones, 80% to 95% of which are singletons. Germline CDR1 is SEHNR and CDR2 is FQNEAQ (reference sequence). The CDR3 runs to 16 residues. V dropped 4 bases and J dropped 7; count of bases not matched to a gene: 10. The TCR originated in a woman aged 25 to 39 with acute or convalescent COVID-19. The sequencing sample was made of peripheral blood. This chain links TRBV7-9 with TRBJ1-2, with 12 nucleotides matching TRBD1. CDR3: CASSWMGQGASGGYTF. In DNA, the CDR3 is TGTGCCAGCAGCTGGATGGGACAGGGGGCAAGTGGTGGCTACACCTTC.